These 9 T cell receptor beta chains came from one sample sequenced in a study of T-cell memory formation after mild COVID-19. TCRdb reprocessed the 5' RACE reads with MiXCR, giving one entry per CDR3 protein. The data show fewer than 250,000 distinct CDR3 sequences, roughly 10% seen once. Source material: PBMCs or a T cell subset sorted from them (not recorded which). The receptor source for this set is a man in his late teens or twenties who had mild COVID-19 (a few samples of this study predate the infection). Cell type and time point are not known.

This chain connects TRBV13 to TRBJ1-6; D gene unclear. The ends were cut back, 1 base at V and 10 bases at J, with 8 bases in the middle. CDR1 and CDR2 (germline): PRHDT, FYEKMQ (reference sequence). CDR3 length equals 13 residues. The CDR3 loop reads CASSLETSSPLHF. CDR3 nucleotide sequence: TGTGCCAGCAGCTTAGAGACGAGCTCACCCCTCCACTTT.

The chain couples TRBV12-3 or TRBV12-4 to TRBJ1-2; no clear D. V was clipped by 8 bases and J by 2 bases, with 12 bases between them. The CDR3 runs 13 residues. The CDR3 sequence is CASLWSGNYGYTF. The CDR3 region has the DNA TGTGCCAGCCTCTGGTCCGGGAACTATGGCTACACCTTC.

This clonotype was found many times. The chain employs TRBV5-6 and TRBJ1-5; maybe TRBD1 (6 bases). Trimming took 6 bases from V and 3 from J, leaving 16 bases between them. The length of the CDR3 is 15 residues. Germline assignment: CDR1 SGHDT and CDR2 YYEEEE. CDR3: CASTLRGQTNQPQHF. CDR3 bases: TGTGCCAGCACCCTCAGGGGACAAACCAATCAGCCCCAGCATTTT.

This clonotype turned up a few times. The CDR3 DNA sequence: TGTGCCAGCAGTGAAGCTTTCTTT. It encodes CASSEAFF. The V and J genes are TRBV25-1 and TRBJ1-1; no clear D gene. Germline V gives CDR1 MGHDK, CDR2 SYGVNS. CDR3 length: 8 residues. V was shortened by 2 bases and J by 11 bases, with 0 bases between the two germline ends.

CDR3 nucleotide sequence: TGTGCCAGCAGCGATCGTAGGCGGGGCGAGACCCAGTACTTC. This codes for CASSDRRRGETQYF. The chain recombines TRBV7-2 with TRBJ2-5, with a tentative D call TRBD2 (6 bases). Trimming removed 5 bases from V and 5 bases from J, with 15 bases in between. The CDR3 sequence is 14 residues long. Germline V CDR1 and CDR2: SGHTA, FQGNSA.

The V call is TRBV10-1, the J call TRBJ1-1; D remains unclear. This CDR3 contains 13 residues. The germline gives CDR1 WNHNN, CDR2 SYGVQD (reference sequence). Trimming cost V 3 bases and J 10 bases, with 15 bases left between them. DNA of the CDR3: TGCGCCAGCAGTGATAGCGGGGAACGGCGAGCTTTCTTT. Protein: CASSDSGERRAFF.

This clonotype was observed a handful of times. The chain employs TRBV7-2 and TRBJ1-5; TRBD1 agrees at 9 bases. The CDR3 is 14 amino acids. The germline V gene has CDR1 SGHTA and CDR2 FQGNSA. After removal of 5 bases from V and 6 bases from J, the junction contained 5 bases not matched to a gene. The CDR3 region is CASSAGQGIQPQHF. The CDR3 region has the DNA TGTGCCAGCAGCGCGGGACAGGGAATTCAGCCCCAGCATTTT.

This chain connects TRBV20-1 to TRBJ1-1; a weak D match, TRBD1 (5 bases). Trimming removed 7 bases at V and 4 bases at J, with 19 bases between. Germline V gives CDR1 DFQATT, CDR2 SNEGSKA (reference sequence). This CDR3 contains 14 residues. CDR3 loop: CSVGGSQWSTEAFF. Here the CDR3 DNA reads TGCAGTGTGGGGGGGTCCCAATGGAGCACTGAAGCTTTCTTT.

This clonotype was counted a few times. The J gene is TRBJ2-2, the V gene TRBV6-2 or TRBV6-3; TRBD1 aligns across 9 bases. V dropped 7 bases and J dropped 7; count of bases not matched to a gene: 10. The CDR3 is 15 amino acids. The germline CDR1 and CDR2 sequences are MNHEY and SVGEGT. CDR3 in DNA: TGTGCCAGCACCTCCGGGACAGGGTTTCACGGGGAGCTGTTTTTT. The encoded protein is CASTSGTGFHGELFF.